The source of this TCR beta chain is a study of CD8+ T cells in alopecia areata. Notes on this clone: What it binds is unknown.

Investigators isolated RNA and reverse transcribed it into cDNA to act as the sequencing template. Sequencing used immunoSEQ multiplex PCR; TCRdb keeps in-frame clones, though not all of them. Here the sample spans over 95,000 clones, 45% to 65% being singletons. Treatment specified: oral pan-JAK inhibitor, 5-10 mg twice daily. Whole-study findings and limits: In scalp and blood, many expanded lesional clones persisted during tofacitinib. Compared with normal scalp, lesional scalp had higher clonality and more expanded CD8+ clones.

Trimming removed 4 bases at V and 1 base at J, with 21 bases between. Per the germline V gene, CDR1 is SGHRS and CDR2 is YFSETQ. CDR3 length: 17 amino acids. The sequence derives from a human donor with alopecia areata. Sequencing was performed on CD4+ T cells sorted from blood, taken at week 24, from a patient treated with tofacitinib. The V gene is TRBV5-1, the J gene TRBJ2-7; D gene ambiguous. The DNA for the CDR3 is TGCGCCAGCAGCCGATTCCCTGAGGAACCTTCATCCTACGAGCAGTACTTC. Translating it yields CASSRFPEEPSSYEQYF.